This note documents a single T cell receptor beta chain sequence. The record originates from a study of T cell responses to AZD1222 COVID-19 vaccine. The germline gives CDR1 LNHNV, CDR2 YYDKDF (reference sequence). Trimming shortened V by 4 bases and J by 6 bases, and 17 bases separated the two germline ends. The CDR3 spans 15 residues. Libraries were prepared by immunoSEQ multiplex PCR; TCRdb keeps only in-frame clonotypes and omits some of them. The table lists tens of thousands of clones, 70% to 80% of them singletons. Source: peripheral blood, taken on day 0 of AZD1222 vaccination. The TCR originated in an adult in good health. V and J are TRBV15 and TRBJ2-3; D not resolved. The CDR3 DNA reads TGTGCCACCAGCAAAGGCACCCAGGACGGGGATACGCAGTATTTT. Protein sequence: CATSKGTQDGDTQYF.